This T cell receptor (beta chain) was observed in a study of radiation and T cells in renal cell carcinoma. Study-wide points: Irradiated tumors had higher TCR clonality than control tumors.

TCRdb keeps only in-frame clones here, not all; method: immunoSEQ multiplex PCR. The data contain about 7,900 clones, almost 65% of them seen just once; the ten biggest clones take up 35% to 50%. This clone was seen only a few times. Its antigen remains unknown. Germline lookup yields CDR1 SGDLS and CDR2 YYNGEE. The CDR3 is made up of 14 amino acids. The ends were cut back, 4 bases at V and 6 bases at J, with 16 bases in the middle. Treatment indicated: treatment-naive control, cytoreductive nephrectomy. The chain uses TRBV9 and TRBJ1-1, with D maybe TRBD1 (5 bases). The clonotype originates from a woman aged 70-85 years with renal cell carcinoma. The starting material was tumor tissue, obtained from a patient whose treatment was nephrectomy without radiotherapy. CDR3 nucleotide sequence: TGTGCCAGCAGCCCCCGGGCCTTGGGGCCTGAAGCTTTCTTT. Protein: CASSPRALGPEAFF.